The 5 T cell receptor beta chains below all came from one sample that was sequenced in a study of cytomegalovirus exposure and HLA in healthy donors. PCR was performed using 60 Vbeta and 13 Jbeta primers. Sequencing used immunoSEQ multiplex PCR; TCRdb keeps in-frame clones, though not all of them. The data contain approximately 160,000 clones, approximately 81% of them singletons. Sequenced sample: PBMCs. These receptors were taken from a woman aged 18-35 years in good health and CMV-seronegative.

The chain links TRBV11-2 to TRBJ2-1; tentatively, D is TRBD1 (6 bases). The germline CDR1 and CDR2 sequences are SGHAT and FQNNGV. The CDR3 contains 15 residues. Trimming removed 3 bases from V and 0 bases from J, with 9 bases in between. CDR3 sequence reads: CASSLIGGSYNEQFF. The CDR3 DNA is TGTGCCAGCAGCTTGATAGGGGGCTCCTACAATGAGCAGTTCTTC.

The chain combines TRBV6-4 with TRBJ2-2; 7 nucleotides agree with TRBD1. CDR1 and CDR2 (germline): MRHNA, SNTAGT. This CDR3 is 13 amino acids long. Unmatched junction bases numbered 0, after V lost 4 bases and J lost 4 bases. The DNA of the CDR3 is TGTGCCAGCAGTGGACAGGGCACCGGGGAGCTGTTTTTT. Translating gives CASSGQGTGELFF.

V and J are TRBV6-5 and TRBJ1-3; D not certain. V was clipped by 2 bases and J by 0 bases, with 5 bases between them. The CDR3 runs to 14 residues. Looked up from germline, CDR1 is MNHEY and CDR2 is SVGAGI. This CDR3 reads CASSYLSSGNTIYF. The CDR3 nucleotides read TGTGCCAGCAGTTACCTGAGCTCTGGAAACACCATATATTTT.

The chain links TRBV7-2 to TRBJ2-5, with 8 positions matching TRBD1. The CDR3 runs 16 residues. V was pared by 2 bases and J by 0 bases, with 5 bases of the junction left unmatched. Germline CDR1 and CDR2: SGHTA and FQGNSA. As DNA, the CDR3 is TGTGCCAGCAGCTTAATGGCAGGGGGCAACCAAGAGACCCAGTACTTC. The encoded protein is CASSLMAGGNQETQYF.

This chain links TRBV11-2 with TRBJ2-7, with TRBD2 as a possible D gene (5 bases). This CDR3 is built from 14 residues. The germline V gene encodes CDR1 SGHAT and CDR2 FQNNGV. Trimming took 1 base from V and 4 from J, leaving 11 bases between them. The CDR3, as DNA: TGTGCCAGCAGCTTAGGGGCGGGCCAGTACGAGCAGTACTTC. It translates to CASSLGAGQYEQYF.